This T cell receptor beta chain was sequenced during a study of response to subunit inactivated influenza vaccine. General observations from the study: The authors put forward the suggestion that each seasonal influenza vaccination may bring in only a limited number of new T cells.

Per the germline V gene, CDR1 is SQVTM and CDR2 is ANQGSEA. V lost 6 bases and J 0 bases, leaving 16 bases between the germline ends. CDR3 size: 15 residues. This clonotype appeared a few times. Its antigen is as yet unknown. Each CDR3 protein gets one entry after TCRdb re-called the RT-PCR reads with MiXCR. The repertoire holds under 750,000 distinct CDR3 sequences, with approximately 12% as singletons. This sequence originates from a man aged 50 or older who received an inactivated influenza vaccine. Sample: PBMCs from blood, taken on the day of vaccination. V usage is TRBV29-1 and J usage is TRBJ2-3; D call uncertain. The CDR3 nucleotides read TGCAGCGTCCCCACCCTCGCGCTTAGCACAGATACGCAGTATTTT. Translation gives CSVPTLALSTDTQYF.